Listed here is a single T cell receptor (beta chain). What it recognizes is unknown. V dropped 0 bases and J dropped 3 bases, with 6 bases sitting between them. Germline loops: CDR1 LGHNA, CDR2 YSLEER. The CDR3 has 13 residues. Measured with immunoSEQ multiplex PCR; TCRdb has only the in-frame clones, and not every one. Of roughly 53,000 clones detected, 84% appear once; the ten largest clones hold around 4.6%. This entry belongs to a study of OX40 agonist ivuxolimab in advanced cancers. About the study: The dose-escalation cohort had hepatocellular carcinoma, melanoma, renal cell or head and neck cancer.

The study's findings and limits: Circulating CD4+ and CD8+ T cells showed clonal expansion by week 6 at 0.1 to 3.0 mg/kg.

The chain is built from TRBV4-3 and TRBJ2-7; D remains ambiguous. Sample: CD4+ or CD8+ T cells sorted from blood, taken in a trial of the OX40 agonist ivuxolimab. The TCR sequence derives from an adult with an advanced solid tumor such as melanoma, head and neck, liver or kidney cancer. The CDR3 reads CASSQDRYYEQYF. CDR3 nucleotides: TGCGCCAGCAGCCAAGACAGGTACTACGAGCAGTACTTC.